The 6 T cell receptor beta chains listed next were all sequenced from one sample in a study of identical twins. TCRdb analysed the 5' RACE reads with MiXCR anew, one entry per CDR3 protein. In the table there are 400,000 to 550,000 distinct CDR3 sequences, 24% of which are singletons. These data are also associated with another study on T cells expressing NK-cell markers.

The sequenced sample consisted of CD4+ T cells sorted from blood. Receptors originate from a woman between 18 and 30 years old in good health.

This clonotype was seen more than once but under ten times. The V gene is TRBV20-1, the J gene TRBJ2-1; TRBD2 agrees at 11 bases. Looked up from germline, CDR1 is DFQATT and CDR2 is SNEGSKA (reference sequence). The CDR3 runs to 14 residues. Trimming took 6 bases from V and 2 from J; bases not matched to a gene: 3. The CDR3 bases are TGCAGTGCCACTAGCGGGAGTCCCTACAATGAGCAGTTCTTC. Translated: CSATSGSPYNEQFF.

The V call is TRBV5-1, the J call TRBJ2-7, with D possibly matching TRBD1 (6 bases). This CDR3 contains 14 residues. V was trimmed by 4 bases and J by 0 bases, leaving 11 bases between them. Germline assignment: CDR1 SGHRS and CDR2 YFSETQ. CDR3 amino acids: CASSITGSSYEQYF. The CDR3 DNA reads TGCGCCAGCAGCATCACAGGGAGCTCCTACGAGCAGTACTTC.

The chain uses TRBV7-2 and TRBJ2-7; perhaps D is TRBD1 or TRBD2 (5 bases each). Germline assignment: CDR1 SGHTA and CDR2 FQGNSA. The V and J ends lost 5 bases and 3 bases respectively, with 14 bases between them. The CDR3 is 14 residues long. CDR3 sequence reads: CASSRDGGFYEQYF. In DNA form, the CDR3 reads TGTGCCAGCAGCCGGGACGGTGGATTCTACGAGCAGTACTTC.

This clonotype was observed a few times. It is unclear where the CDR3 begins or ends on the DNA, so no DNA is shown, and the CDR3 is as TCRdb lists it. The chain carries TRBV20-1 and TRBJ2-1; the DNA was not used to check the table's D call, TRBD1. Germline V CDR1 and CDR2: DFQATT, SNEGSKA (reference sequence). 14 amino acids form the CDR3, both terminal residues included. This CDR3 is CSAQITVGPGARFF.

A few counts support this clonotype. The chain combines TRBV20-1 with TRBJ2-7; maybe TRBD2 (6 bases). The germline gives CDR1 DFQATT, CDR2 SNEGSKA (reference sequence). Trimming took 5 bases from V and 3 from J, leaving 11 bases between them. The CDR3 totals 12 residues. CDR3 loop: CSAQRAGYEQYF. The CDR3 region has the DNA TGCAGTGCTCAGCGGGCCGGCTACGAGCAGTACTTC.

This clonotype occurred a few times. The chain employs TRBV12-3 or TRBV12-4 and TRBJ2-1, with 9 bases matching TRBD2. V trimming: 3 bases; J trimming: 7 bases; junction bases outside the gene matches: 7. The CDR3 has 15 amino acids. The DNA for the CDR3 is TGTGCCAGCAGTTTTTGGGCGGGGGGGCGGAATGAGCAGTTCTTC. The encoded protein is CASSFWAGGRNEQFF.